This T cell receptor (beta chain) was recovered during a study of CD8+CD57+ T cells in acquired aplastic anemia. Whole-study findings and limits: No significant patient-versus-control difference appeared in CD8+ Simpson's diversity. It was found that twenty-nine CD8+ CDR3 sequences were shared between patients and controls.

Sequencing involved patients with CD8+CD57+ cell expansion previously shown by flow cytometry. The study profiled TCR beta VDJ and CDR3 using genomic DNA as template. TCRdb reprocessed the reads with MiXCR, giving one entry per CDR3 protein. This table has around 150,000 distinct CDR3 sequences, around half appearing once. J gave up 0 bases and V 5 bases, and 7 bases lay outside the gene matches. This CDR3 contains 15 residues. Germline V gene data show CDR1 as MNHNS and CDR2 as SASEGT. This clonotype was picked up many times. Its target is unknown. V and J are TRBV6-1 and TRBJ2-7, with 7 bases that match TRBD1. The sequencing input was sorted CD4+, CD8+, or CD8+CD57+ T cells (not recorded which) from PBMCs. This TCR was recovered from a human donor with aplastic anemia. CDR3 in amino acids: CASSPPGQRSYEQYF. The CDR3 DNA follows: TGTGCCAGCAGTCCCCCGGGACAGCGCTCCTACGAGCAGTACTTC.